The rows below give T cell receptor beta chains drawn from one sample of a study of early T cells in non-severe SARS-CoV-2 infection. MiXCR, run by TCRdb on the 5' RACE reads, gives a single entry per CDR3 protein. The table lists 60,000 or so distinct CDR3 sequences, about 10% of them singletons. Sequenced material: whole blood. The receptors shown here come from an adult who was a healthcare worker with PCR-confirmed SARS-CoV-2 infection or an uninfected control (not recorded which). The CDR3 runs from the conserved cysteine through the conserved F or W. The order of the fields is clone size, V gene, J gene, D gene, CDR3 protein, CDR3 DNA. A D gene is named only where the DNA matches it firmly. Size values are once, few and many counts, or a class for expanded clones, and some rows have none.

size: many; V: TRBV24-1; J: TRBJ2-1; D: TRBD1; CDR3: CATSETGGNEQFF; DNA: TGTGCCACCAGTGAAACAGGGGGAAATGAGCAGTTCTTC
size: .; V: TRBV11-3; J: TRBJ1-4; D: TRBD1; CDR3: CASGDRQGRTNEKLFF; DNA: TGTGCCAGCGGCGACCGACAGGGACGAACTAATGAAAAACTGTTTTTT
size: many; V: TRBV29-1; J: TRBJ2-5; D: TRBD1; CDR3: CSAARTGQETQYF; DNA: TGCAGCGCCGCACGGACAGGACAAGAGACCCAGTACTTC
size: medium-sized; V: TRBV27; J: TRBJ2-1; D: .; CDR3: CASSAGSPRPYNEQFF; DNA: TGTGCCAGCAGCGCCGGGAGCCCCCGCCCCTACAATGAGCAGTTCTTC
size: few; V: TRBV11-1; J: TRBJ2-6; D: .; CDR3: CASSLRQGKGANVLTF; DNA: TGTGCCAGCAGCTTAAGGCAGGGGAAAGGGGCCAACGTCCTGACTTTC
size: many; V: TRBV29-1; J: TRBJ2-2; D: TRBD2; CDR3: CSVNEGSGGAFGELFF; DNA: TGCAGCGTTAACGAGGGCAGCGGGGGGGCCTTCGGGGAGCTGTTTTTT
size: many; V: TRBV20-1; J: TRBJ2-7; D: TRBD2; CDR3: CSGTSATTYEQYF; DNA: TGCAGTGGAACTAGCGCCACAACCTACGAGCAGTACTTC
size: .; V: TRBV20-1; J: TRBJ2-3; D: TRBD1; CDR3: CSARVQGPDTQYF; DNA: TGCAGTGCTAGAGTACAGGGGCCAGATACGCAGTATTTT
size: .; V: TRBV4-3; J: TRBJ2-5; D: .; CDR3: CASSQDTGILYQETQYF; DNA: TGCGCCAGCAGCCAAGATACGGGGATCCTGTACCAAGAGACCCAGTACTTC
size: .; V: TRBV4-3; J: TRBJ2-1; D: .; CDR3: CASSQERRPSAEQFF; DNA: TGCGCCAGCAGCCAAGAACGACGACCCTCTGCTGAGCAGTTCTTC
size: many; V: TRBV5-8; J: TRBJ1-2; D: .; CDR3: CASSLEDTSGANGYTF; DNA: TGTGCCAGCAGCTTGGAGGACACCTCTGGGGCCAATGGCTACACCTTC
size: many; V: TRBV7-8; J: TRBJ1-1; D: .; CDR3: CASRDGGTEAFF; DNA: TGTGCCAGCAGGGACGGGGGGACTGAAGCTTTCTTT
size: few; V: TRBV29-1; J: TRBJ2-5; D: .; CDR3: CSVQQGTQETQYF; DNA: TGCAGCGTTCAACAGGGGACTCAAGAGACCCAGTACTTC
size: .; V: TRBV20-1; J: TRBJ2-7; D: TRBD1; CDR3: CSARTNRGSFNEQYF; DNA: TGCAGTGCTAGAACTAACAGGGGGAGTTTCAACGAGCAGTACTTC
size: .; V: TRBV5-1; J: TRBJ2-1; D: TRBD1; CDR3: CASSLRDRGRNEQFF; DNA: TGCGCCAGCAGCCTCCGGGACAGGGGACGCAATGAGCAGTTCTTC
size: few; V: TRBV20-1; J: TRBJ1-2; D: .; CDR3: CSVPGRPYGYTF; DNA: TGCAGTGTTCCAGGGCGTCCCTATGGCTACACCTTC
size: few; V: TRBV10-3; J: TRBJ2-3; D: TRBD2; CDR3: CAIRPGLASTDTQYF; DNA: TGTGCCATCAGGCCCGGACTAGCGAGCACAGATACGCAGTATTTT
size: many; V: TRBV7-2; J: TRBJ1-2; D: .; CDR3: CASSLNRRLNYGYTF; DNA: TGTGCCAGCAGCTTAAACCGGAGACTTAACTATGGCTACACCTTC
size: many; V: TRBV5-1; J: TRBJ2-2; D: .; CDR3: CASTHELPGELFF; DNA: TGCGCCAGCACCCACGAGCTGCCCGGGGAGCTGTTTTTT
size: .; V: TRBV5-1; J: TRBJ1-4; D: TRBD1; CDR3: CASSPDRGLEKLFF; DNA: TGCGCCAGCAGCCCCGACAGGGGGCTTGAAAAACTGTTTTTT
size: few; V: TRBV7-3; J: TRBJ2-3; D: .; CDR3: CASSPGHTTDTQYF; DNA: TGTGCCAGCAGCCCCGGACACACCACAGATACGCAGTATTTT
size: few; V: TRBV20-1; J: TRBJ2-5; D: .; CDR3: CSGRYGVETQYF; DNA: TGCAGTGGACGGTACGGGGTTGAGACCCAGTACTTC
size: many; V: TRBV19; J: TRBJ2-4; D: .; CDR3: CASSNRQSIAKNIQYF; DNA: TGTGCCAGTAGTAACCGACAGAGTATAGCCAAAAACATTCAGTACTTC
size: many; V: TRBV5-1; J: TRBJ2-3; D: TRBD1; CDR3: CASSTGTGLADTQYF; DNA: TGCGCCAGCAGCACCGGGACAGGGCTCGCAGATACGCAGTATTTT
size: many; V: TRBV7-9; J: TRBJ2-7; D: TRBD2; CDR3: CASSLSGVMSYEQYF; DNA: TGTGCCAGCAGCCTTAGCGGGGTCATGTCCTACGAGCAGTACTTC
size: few; V: TRBV30; J: TRBJ1-1; D: .; CDR3: CAWKEAEAFF; DNA: TGTGCCTGGAAGGAGGCTGAAGCTTTCTTT
size: few; V: TRBV5-1; J: TRBJ2-3; D: TRBD2; CDR3: CASSKGLDILDTQYF; DNA: TGCGCCAGCAGCAAGGGACTAGACATCCTGGATACGCAGTATTTT
size: few; V: TRBV6-2/TRBV6-3; J: TRBJ1-1; D: .; CDR3: CASRNTENTEAFF; DNA: TGTGCCAGCAGGAACACAGAGAACACTGAAGCTTTCTTT
size: .; V: TRBV12-3/TRBV12-4; J: TRBJ2-5; D: .; CDR3: CASSSPPGHETQYF; DNA: TGTGCCAGCAGCTCGCCTCCGGGACACGAGACCCAGTACTTC
size: many; V: TRBV29-1; J: TRBJ1-4; D: .; CDR3: CSVSRDGREKLFF; DNA: TGCAGCGTCAGCCGCGACGGGCGTGAAAAACTGTTTTTT
size: many; V: TRBV27; J: TRBJ1-4; D: TRBD1; CDR3: CASSLTGAGGEKLFF; DNA: TGTGCCAGCAGTTTGACAGGGGCTGGGGGTGAAAAACTGTTTTTT